The 25 T cell receptor beta chains reported below all come from one sample, sequenced in a study of cytomegalovirus exposure and HLA in healthy donors. The study ran its PCR with 60 Vbeta and 13 Jbeta primers. Profiled with immunoSEQ multiplex PCR; TCRdb holds only in-frame clones, not every one. The table lists approximately 170,000 clones, about 80% of them singletons. The sample was PBMCs. These receptors originate from a man in his forties or fifties in good health and CMV-seronegative.

The chain is built from TRBV15 and TRBJ1-4, with 10 positions matching TRBD1. The trim removed 5 bases at V and 8 bases at J, leaving 8 bases unmatched. Germline V gene sequence: CDR1 LNHNV, CDR2 YYDKDF (reference sequence). The CDR3 loop spans 15 amino acids. The CDR3 is CATSVAGTGDEKLFF. In DNA, the CDR3 is TGTGCCACCAGCGTAGCCGGGACAGGGGACGAAAAACTGTTTTTT.

This clone was picked up one time. The CDR3 loop reads CASSLAGGGNEKLFF. In DNA form, the CDR3 reads TGCGCCAGCAGCTTGGCCGGGGGGGGGAATGAAAAACTGTTTTTT. The chain combines TRBV5-1 with TRBJ1-4; D may be TRBD1 (5 bases). The CDR3 contains 15 residues. Germline V gene lookup returns CDR1 SGHRS and CDR2 YFSETQ. V dropped 0 bases and J dropped 5 bases, with 11 bases sitting between them.

The chain couples TRBV18 to TRBJ2-1; 8 nucleotides agree with TRBD1. The CDR3 totals 14 residues. J was trimmed by 7 bases and V by 4 bases; bases with no gene match: 6. Looked up from germline, CDR1 is KGHSH and CDR2 is LQKENI. CDR3 nucleotide sequence: TGTGCCAGCTCACAGGACAGGGTATTAAATGAGCAGTTCTTC. Encoded protein: CASSQDRVLNEQFF.

CDR3 region: CASSLRLAGDYEQYF. The CDR3 region has the DNA TGTGCCAGCAGTTTACGCCTAGCGGGTGATTACGAGCAGTACTTC. V usage is TRBV28 and J usage is TRBJ2-7; TRBD2 aligns across 8 bases. In germline, CDR1 is MDHEN, CDR2 SYDVKM. Trimming took 2 bases from V and 4 from J; bases not matched to a gene: 7. The CDR3 runs to 15 residues.

Regarding this clone: One end of the junction does not line up with germline, which may come from a read error. The V and J genes are TRBV7-9 and TRBJ2-6; a weak D match, TRBD2 (7 bases). The CDR3 covers 19 residues. From germline, CDR1 is SEHNR and CDR2 FQNEAQ (reference sequence). CDR3 protein: CSSSLPRGGGVSGANVLTF. CDR3 nucleotides: TGTTCCAGCAGCTTACCCCGTGGGGGGGGCGTGTCCGGGGCCAACGTCCTGACTTTC.

This chain's CDR3 is CASSPRDRNTGELFF. The CDR3 nucleotides are TGTGCCAGCAGTCCCCGGGACAGGAACACCGGGGAGCTGTTTTTT. V is TRBV28 and J is TRBJ2-2; TRBD1 matches at 7 bases. This CDR3 region has 15 residues. V was clipped by 5 bases and J by 1 base; unmatched bases: 4. Germline CDR1 MDHEN, CDR2 SYDVKM.

The sample holds one count of this clone. The chain joins TRBV5-5 to TRBJ2-3; maybe TRBD2 (6 bases). CDR1 and CDR2 from the germline V gene are SGHKS and YYEKEE (reference sequence). The CDR3 is 14 residues long. The V and J ends lost 4 bases and 1 base respectively, with 10 bases between them. As DNA, the CDR3 is TGTGCCAGCAGCCCGGGACTCCGCACAGATACGCAGTATTTT. Translated, it gives CASSPGLRTDTQYF.

V usage is TRBV18 and J usage is TRBJ1-3; D might be TRBD1 (5 bases). Deletions cut 2 bases from V and 0 bases from J, with 8 bases between. The CDR3 is 15 residues long. Germline V lookup: CDR1 KGHSH, CDR2 LQKENI. CDR3 sequence reads: CASSPTTVSGNTIYF. CDR3 DNA: TGTGCCAGCTCACCAACGACAGTCTCTGGAAACACCATATATTTT.

This chain uses TRBV6-1 with TRBJ2-2, with 9 nucleotides matching TRBD1. The CDR3 is 15 amino acids. Looked up from germline, CDR1 is MNHNS and CDR2 is SASEGT. V shed 4 bases and J 5 bases; nucleotides not matched to a gene: 5. CDR3 DNA sequence: TGTGCCAGCAGTGCCCGACAGGGGGAGACCGGGGAGCTGTTTTTT. It yields the protein CASSARQGETGELFF.

About this clone itself: Other nucleotide sequences in the sample specify the same CDR3. The chain recombines TRBV27 with TRBJ2-5, with no clear D. This CDR3 has 13 amino acids. V was trimmed by 2 bases and J by 5 bases, leaving 9 bases between them. CDR1 is MNHEY and CDR2 is SMNVEV in the germline V gene (reference sequence). The CDR3 here is CASSLGRRETQYF. In DNA, the CDR3 is TGTGCCAGCAGTTTAGGCCGGCGGGAGACCCAGTACTTC.

Comment on this clone: Sequence at one end of the junction differs from germline and may be a read error. The rearrangement links TRBV7-9 to TRBJ2-1; D perhaps matches TRBD1 (5 bases). This CDR3 is 14 amino acids long. Germline V gives CDR1 SEHNR, CDR2 FQNEAQ (reference sequence). The chain's CDR3 is CSSSLTGFSGEQFF. The CDR3 DNA follows: TGTTCCAGCAGCTTAACAGGTTTTTCCGGTGAGCAGTTCTTC.

This clone has only one observation. The genes are TRBV6-5 and TRBJ1-2; D remains unclear. V lost 4 bases, J lost 4 bases, and 13 bases lay in between. Germline CDR1 and CDR2: MNHEY and SVGAGI. The CDR3 consists of 14 residues. The CDR3 DNA reads as TGTGCCAGCAGTTCCTCGCGGGGTAGCTATGGCTACACCTTC. This encodes CASSSSRGSYGYTF.

The CDR3 DNA reads TGCGCCAGCAGCCAGGGCCCTAGGGGGTCTGAAGCTTTCTTT. It codes for CASSQGPRGSEAFF. This sequence joins TRBV4-1 and TRBJ1-1, with D perhaps matching TRBD1 (6 bases). Between the trimmed V and J ends, which lost 3 bases and 6 bases, there was a span of 14 bases. The CDR3 is 14 amino acids. Germline-derived CDR1 and CDR2 are MGHRA and YSYEKL.

The V and J genes are TRBV13 and TRBJ2-2; 7 nucleotides align to TRBD1. The CDR3 has 14 residues. Germline CDR1 and CDR2: PRHDT and FYEKMQ (reference sequence). V shed 4 bases, J shed 4 bases, and the junction held 3 bases outside the gene matches. DNA of the CDR3: TGTGCCAGCAGCTACAGGGGCCCCACCGGGGAGCTGTTTTTT. It yields the protein CASSYRGPTGELFF.

The chain uses TRBV20-1 and TRBJ1-2; D remains unclear. Germline loops: CDR1 DFQATT, CDR2 SNEGSKA (reference sequence). The CDR3 has 11 residues. Trimming cost V 7 bases and J 7 bases, with 13 bases left between them. The CDR3 nucleotides read TGCAGTGTGAGGGAACGGGGTGGCTACACCTTC. The encoded protein is CSVRERGGYTF.

The J gene is TRBJ1-1, the V gene TRBV27, with TRBD1 identical over 7 bases. CDR3 length: 14 amino acids. Looked up from germline, CDR1 is MNHEY and CDR2 is SMNVEV (reference sequence). The V segment lost 6 bases and the J segment 5 bases; nucleotides outside the gene matches: 9. The CDR3: CASRPTGRWTEAFF. In nucleotides, the CDR3 is TGTGCCAGCAGACCGACAGGGCGGTGGACTGAAGCTTTCTTT.

CDR3 in amino acids: CAWSSLRVGGYTF. In DNA, the CDR3 is TGTGCCTGGAGTTCCCTCAGGGTTGGTGGCTACACCTTC. The chain employs TRBV30 and TRBJ1-2, with a weak D call TRBD1 (5 bases). Germline-derived CDR1 and CDR2 are GTSNPN and SVGIG (reference sequence). The CDR3 sequence is 13 residues long. Trimming removed 2 bases at V and 7 bases at J, with 14 bases between.

The chain uses TRBV28 and TRBJ2-1; 7 bases map to TRBD1. Looked up from germline, CDR1 is MDHEN and CDR2 is SYDVKM. This CDR3 has 16 residues. The junction had 8 bases not matched to a gene; V was cut back by 5 bases and J by 1 base. CDR3 residues: CASSDHRGASYNEQFF. The DNA for the CDR3 is TGTGCCAGCAGTGACCACAGGGGAGCGTCCTACAATGAGCAGTTCTTC. The full variable domain, its missing parts supplied by reference TRBV28 and TRBJ2-1, is DVKVTQSSRYLVKRTGEKVFLECVQDMDHENMFWYRQDPGLGLRLIYFSYDVKMKEKGDIPEGYSVSREKKERFSLILESASTNQTSMYLCASSDHRGASYNEQFFGPGTRLTVL.

The chain couples TRBV9 to TRBJ1-1, with a possible D match to TRBD1 (5 bases). The V end lost 0 bases, the J end lost 0 bases, and 15 bases lay between the germline ends. The V gene's germline CDR1 is SGDLS and CDR2 YYNGEE. The CDR3 runs 17 residues. CDR3: CASSVGQGGYMNTEAFF. The DNA of the CDR3 is TGTGCCAGCAGCGTAGGGCAGGGAGGGTACATGAACACTGAAGCTTTCTTT.

The V gene is TRBV10-3, the J gene TRBJ2-1; D might be TRBD2 (6 bases). In germline, CDR1 is ENHRY, CDR2 SYGVKD. The CDR3 loop spans 16 amino acids. V was clipped by 8 bases and J by 4 bases, with 21 bases between them. This CDR3 is CAIGPEASEGYNEQFF. The CDR3 bases are TGTGCCATCGGACCCGAGGCTAGCGAGGGATACAATGAGCAGTTCTTC.

This chain uses TRBV5-1 with TRBJ2-7, with 8 bases lining up with TRBD2. The V gene end was trimmed by 3 bases and the J gene end by 4 bases; junction bases not matched to a gene: 9. The CDR3 extends over 15 amino acids. From germline, CDR1 is SGHRS and CDR2 YFSETQ. In nucleotides, the CDR3 is TGCGCCAGCAGCTCCTGGGGACGGGAGGGGTACGAGCAGTACTTC. This codes for CASSSWGREGYEQYF.

The gene calls are TRBV7-2 and TRBJ2-2; D is ambiguous. CDR3 length: 12 amino acids. V lost 5 bases to trimming and J lost 6 bases, with 7 bases between them. CDR1 and CDR2 (germline): SGHTA, FQGNSA. The CDR3 DNA sequence: TGTGCCAGCAGCCCCGTCCCCGGGGAGCTGTTTTTT. Its protein is CASSPVPGELFF.

The chain recombines TRBV18 with TRBJ2-7; 10 bases line up with TRBD1. This CDR3 comprises 14 residues. V dropped 6 bases and J dropped 4; count of bases not matched to a gene: 6. The germline V gene encodes CDR1 KGHSH and CDR2 LQKENI. The CDR3 region is CASSLGQGGYEQYF. CDR3 bases: TGTGCCAGCTCCCTTGGACAGGGGGGTTACGAGCAGTACTTC.

This clone has more than one count but fewer than ten. The J gene is TRBJ1-1, the V gene TRBV28; tentative D call: TRBD1 (6 bases). CDR1 is MDHEN, CDR2 SYDVKM, per germline. The ends were cut back, 5 bases at V and 1 base at J, with 20 bases in the middle. The CDR3 runs to 17 residues. The CDR3 DNA is TGTGCCAGCAGTCCCATCCCTTGGGGGCGAGGGAACACTGAAGCTTTCTTT. This encodes CASSPIPWGRGNTEAFF. Filled out from reference TRBV28 and TRBJ1-1, the complete variable domain reads DVKVTQSSRYLVKRTGEKVFLECVQDMDHENMFWYRQDPGLGLRLIYFSYDVKMKEKGDIPEGYSVSREKKERFSLILESASTNQTSMYLCASSPIPWGRGNTEAFFGQGTRLTVV.

This clone was observed a few times. The V call is TRBV7-8, the J call TRBJ2-7; 7 bases match TRBD1. This CDR3 has 13 amino acids. Per germline, CDR1 SGHVS and CDR2 FQNEAQ. Trimming cost V 7 bases and J 2 bases; bases outside gene matches: 5. The CDR3 reads CASKLGQAYEQYF. CDR3 nucleotide sequence: TGTGCCAGCAAGCTAGGACAGGCCTACGAGCAGTACTTC.